A single sample gave rise to the 14 T cell receptor beta chains below, sequenced in a study of blood T cell repertoires in COVID-19. Using immunoSEQ multiplex PCR, the repertoire was profiled, and TCRdb retains in-frame clones only, with some absent. Here the sample spans 180,000 or so clones, about 85% being singletons. The specimen sequenced was peripheral blood. The receptors shown here come from a woman over 75 with acute or convalescent COVID-19.

This chain links TRBV7-3 with TRBJ2-1; weak D call: TRBD2 (5 bases). The germline CDR1 and CDR2 sequences are SGHTA and FQGTGA. Trimming took off 5 bases at V and 8 bases at J, with 16 bases between the two ends. The CDR3 sequence is 14 residues long. CDR3 residues: CASSQESGSYEQFF. The CDR3 nucleotides read TGTGCCAGCAGCCAGGAGAGCGGTTCATATGAGCAGTTCTTC.

This clone was recorded only once. The chain is built from TRBV10-2 and TRBJ1-4; 7 bases are a match to TRBD1. The CDR3 runs 14 residues. Trimming at V came to 4 bases and at J to 7 bases, leaving 6 bases not matched to a gene. Germline assignment: CDR1 WSHSY and CDR2 SAAADI. CDR3 in amino acids: CASSVEGAGEKLFF. The CDR3 nucleotides are TGCGCCAGCAGTGTGGAGGGGGCAGGTGAAAAACTGTTTTTT.

This clone has only a few counts. The V and J genes are TRBV5-1 and TRBJ2-2; a weak D match, TRBD2 (5 bases). This CDR3 region has 16 residues. V was trimmed by 2 bases and J by 7 bases, leaving 18 bases between them. Germline lookup yields CDR1 SGHRS and CDR2 YFSETQ. The CDR3: CASSLRDEGSNGELFF. CDR3 DNA sequence: TGCGCCAGCAGCTTACGAGATGAGGGATCAAACGGGGAGCTGTTTTTT.

V is TRBV2 and J is TRBJ1-4; 9 bases map to TRBD1. This CDR3 is 16 amino acids long. With V trimmed by 6 bases and J by 0 bases, 5 bases remained unmatched. The germline V gene encodes CDR1 SNHLY and CDR2 FYNNEI. CDR3 bases: TGTGCCAGCAGCCGGGACAGGGTGACAACTAATGAAAAACTGTTTTTT. Protein product: CASSRDRVTTNEKLFF.

V is TRBV5-8 and J is TRBJ1-5; tentatively, D is TRBD1 (6 bases). Trimming removed 2 bases from V and 2 bases from J, with 11 bases in between. Germline V gene sequence: CDR1 SGHTS, CDR2 YDEGEE. The CDR3 sequence is 15 residues long. CDR3: CASSFQGIRNQPQHF. CDR3 sequence (DNA): TGTGCCAGCAGCTTCCAGGGGATCCGCAATCAGCCCCAGCATTTT.

This clone was seen just once. The genes are TRBV21-1 and TRBJ1-2; the table names TRBD1, a call not compared with the DNA. TRBV21-1 is listed as a pseudogene. This CDR3 has 16 amino acids. CDR3 in amino acids: CASSKTASESNYGYTF. CDR3 in DNA: TGTGCCAGCAGCAAGACAGCCTCCGAATCTAACTATGGCTACACCTTC.

The chain combines TRBV3-1 (or the pseudogene TRBV3-2) with TRBJ2-2; 10 nucleotides agree with TRBD2. The CDR3 runs to 18 residues. The germline V gene has CDR1 LGHDT and CDR2 YNNKEL (reference sequence). The V gene end was trimmed by 0 bases and the J gene end by 2 bases; junction bases not matched to a gene: 6. CDR3 sequence (DNA): TGTGCCAGCAGCCAAGATACAATAGCGGGGGGAAACACCGGGGAGCTGTTTTTT. This sequence encodes CASSQDTIAGGNTGELFF.

DNA of the CDR3: TGTGCCAGCAGAGTGCCCGGGACAGATAATCAGCCCCAGCATTTT. Amino acid sequence: CASRVPGTDNQPQHF. The chain joins TRBV2 to TRBJ1-5; the match to TRBD1 covers 7 bases. The CDR3 has 15 amino acids. J was trimmed by 4 bases and V by 6 bases; bases with no gene match: 9. Germline-derived CDR1 and CDR2 are SNHLY and FYNNEI.

The chain employs TRBV5-4 and TRBJ2-3; 9 bases are shared with TRBD2. J gave up 0 bases and V 4 bases, and 18 bases lay outside the gene matches. CDR1 SGHNT and CDR2 YYREEE come from the germline V gene (reference sequence). This CDR3 contains 20 residues. CDR3 nucleotide sequence: TGTGCCAGCAGCCCCCGCTTGATGGGCGGGGGGGCCTCTAGCACAGATACGCAGTATTTT. Protein product: CASSPRLMGGGASSTDTQYF.

This clone was counted between two and nine times. This CDR3 is also generated by other DNA sequences in the sample. V and J are TRBV5-1 and TRBJ1-1; 10 bases are a match to TRBD1. V was clipped by 3 bases and J by 2 bases; unmatched bases: 1. The CDR3 contains 14 residues. CDR1 SGHRS and CDR2 YFSETQ come from the germline V gene. As DNA, the CDR3 is TGCGCCAGCAGCTGGGACAGGGGTAACACTGAAGCTTTCTTT. This sequence encodes CASSWDRGNTEAFF.

The V and J genes are TRBV5-1 and TRBJ2-5, with 9 bases fitting TRBD1. Germline-derived CDR1 and CDR2 are SGHRS and YFSETQ. There are 14 residues in the CDR3. Trimming removed 5 bases from V and 5 bases from J; junction bases left unmatched: 7. In DNA, the CDR3 is TGCGCCAGCAGAGGGGGACAGGGAACGGAGACCCAGTACTTC. Translated: CASRGGQGTETQYF. Variable domain in full (rest from reference TRBV5-1 and TRBJ2-5): KAGVTQTPRYLIKTRGQQVTLSCSPISGHRSVSWYQQTPGQGLQFLFEYFSETQRNKGNFPGRFSGRQFSNSRSEMNVSTLELGDSALYLCASRGGQGTETQYFGPGTRLLVL.

The chain employs TRBV11-3 and TRBJ1-1; the match to TRBD1 covers 8 bases. CDR3 length: 14 residues. Trimming took 5 bases from V and 3 from J; bases not matched to a gene: 5. CDR1 is SGHNT, CDR2 YENEEA, per germline. The CDR3 region is CASSPQGVDTEAFF. The DNA for the CDR3 is TGTGCCAGCAGCCCACAGGGGGTAGACACTGAAGCTTTCTTT.

This sequence joins TRBV19 and TRBJ2-3; 7 bases fit TRBD1. V shed 7 bases, J shed 8 bases, and the junction held 9 bases outside the gene matches. This CDR3 comprises 13 residues. Germline V CDR1 and CDR2: LNHDA, SQIVND (reference sequence). The CDR3 loop is CASTQGQRTTQYF. The CDR3 DNA reads as TGTGCCAGTACCCAGGGACAGAGAACTACGCAGTATTTT.

The chain uses TRBV7-9 and TRBJ1-2, with 8 positions matching TRBD1. CDR3 length equals 14 residues. CDR1 is SEHNR, CDR2 FQNEAQ, per germline (reference sequence). V lost 6 bases and J lost 6; bases outside the gene matches: 9. CDR3 loop: CASRQDRVGDGYTF. The CDR3 DNA sequence: TGTGCCAGCAGACAGGACAGGGTAGGAGATGGCTACACCTTC.